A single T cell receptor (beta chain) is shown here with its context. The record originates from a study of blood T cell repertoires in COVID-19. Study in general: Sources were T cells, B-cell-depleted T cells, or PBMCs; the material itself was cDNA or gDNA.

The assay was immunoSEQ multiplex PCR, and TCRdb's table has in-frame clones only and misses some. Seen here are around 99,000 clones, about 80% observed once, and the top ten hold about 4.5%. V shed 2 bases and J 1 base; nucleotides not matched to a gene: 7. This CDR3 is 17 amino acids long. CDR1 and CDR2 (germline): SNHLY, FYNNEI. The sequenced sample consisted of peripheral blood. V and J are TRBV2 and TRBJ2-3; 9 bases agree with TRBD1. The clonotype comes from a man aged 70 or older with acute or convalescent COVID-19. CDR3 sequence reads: CASSERGQGLGTDTQYF. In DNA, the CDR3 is TGTGCCAGCAGTGAAAGGGGACAGGGTTTAGGCACAGATACGCAGTATTTT.